These T cell receptor beta chains were read from a single sample in a study of cytomegalovirus exposure and HLA in healthy donors. Produced via immunoSEQ multiplex PCR; TCRdb's table is partial and in-frame only. The sample yields about 76,000 clones, approximately 70% seen once. Sequencing used PBMCs. The receptors were gathered from a man aged 55 to 70 in good health and CMV-seropositive. CDR3s include the opening cysteine and the closing phenylalanine or tryptophan. D genes are given only for firm matches. Size tells how often a clone was seen (once, few, many) or the class of an expanded clone, and some rows leave it out.

J gene | V gene | D gene | clone size | CDR3 protein | CDR3 DNA
TRBJ2-1 | TRBV30 | TRBD1 | . | CAWSELDRDNYNEQFF | TGTGCCTGGAGTGAATTAGACAGGGACAACTACAATGAGCAGTTCTTC
TRBJ1-5 | TRBV5-1 | TRBD1 | . | CASSLVQNRGRNQPQHF | TGCGCCAGCAGCTTGGTCCAAAACAGGGGTCGCAATCAGCCCCAGCATTTT
TRBJ2-7 | TRBV29-1 | . | . | CSVGPTGSSYEQYF | TGCAGCGTTGGGCCTACAGGAAGCTCCTACGAGCAGTACTTC
TRBJ1-5 | TRBV27 | . | few | CASTETVNQPQHF | TGTGCCAGCACGGAAACAGTCAATCAGCCCCAGCATTTT
TRBJ1-5 | TRBV11-2 | TRBD1 | . | CASSWTGALGPQHF | TGTGCCAGCAGCTGGACAGGGGCCCTCGGGCCCCAGCATTTT
TRBJ2-7 | TRBV5-1 | TRBD2 | few | CASSLDDSGAPYEQYF | TGCGCCAGCAGCTTGGACGATAGCGGGGCCCCCTACGAGCAGTACTTC
TRBJ2-6 | TRBV10-3 | TRBD1 | . | CAINADRERTGANVLTF | TGTGCCATCAACGCGGACAGGGAAAGGACTGGGGCCAACGTCCTGACTTTC
TRBJ2-3 | TRBV9 | . | . | CASSVYGGDTDTQYF | TGTGCCAGCAGCGTATACGGGGGAGACACAGATACGCAGTATTTT
TRBJ1-1 | TRBV7-9 | . | . | CASSKQVNTEAFF | TGTGCCAGCAGCAAACAGGTGAACACTGAAGCTTTCTTT
TRBJ1-5 | TRBV6-1 | . | . | CASSGHPSNQPQHF | TGTGCCAGCAGTGGACATCCTAGCAATCAGCCCCAGCATTTT
TRBJ2-7 | TRBV28 | TRBD1 | . | CASTPTGIPYEQYF | TGTGCCAGCACCCCGACAGGGATCCCCTACGAGCAGTACTTC
TRBJ1-2 | TRBV19 | TRBD1 | . | CATGVGGYTF | TGCGCAACAGGGGTTGGTGGCTACACCTTC
TRBJ1-4 | TRBV5-1 | TRBD1 | . | CASSLGDREKLFF | TGCGCCAGCAGTCTGGGGGACAGAGAAAAACTGTTTTTT
TRBJ2-7 | TRBV7-5 | . | . | CARSPRQWKQYF | TGTGCCAGAAGCCCCCGACAGTGGAAGCAGTACTTC
TRBJ2-3 | TRBV19 | . | . | CASSPDGGQDTQYF | TGTGCCAGTAGTCCCGACGGGGGGCAGGATACGCAGTATTTT
TRBJ2-1 | TRBV6-5 | . | few | CASRILQGYNEQFF | TGTGCCAGCAGAATTCTACAGGGATACAATGAGCAGTTCTTC
TRBJ2-1 | TRBV5-1 | . | few | CASSSDRSSYNEQFF | TGCGCCAGCAGCTCCGACAGGAGCTCCTACAATGAGCAGTTCTTC
TRBJ2-5 | TRBV7-9 | . | few | CASSFRRGEETQYF | TGTGCCAGCAGCTTCCGCAGGGGAGAAGAGACCCAGTACTTC
TRBJ2-7 | TRBV4-3 | TRBD2 | . | CASSQALSGGGTYYEQYF | TGCGCCAGCAGCCAAGCCCTCTCAGGCGGGGGGACGTACTACGAGCAGTACTTC
TRBJ2-7 | TRBV11-2 | TRBD1 | . | CASSLGQGDYEQYF | TGTGCCAGCAGCTTGGGACAGGGGGACTACGAGCAGTACTTC
TRBJ1-2 | TRBV27 | . | . | CASSLWQGDGYTF | TGTGCCAGCAGTTTATGGCAGGGTGATGGCTACACCTTC
TRBJ2-7 | TRBV5-1 | TRBD1 | . | CASSSGQGNYEQYF | TGCGCCAGCAGCTCGGGACAGGGGAACTACGAGCAGTACTTC
TRBJ1-5 | TRBV7-6 | . | few | CASSLNSAQNNQPQHF | TGTGCCAGCAGCTTAAATAGTGCGCAAAACAATCAGCCCCAGCATTTT
TRBJ2-7 | TRBV5-1 | . | . | CASSFNRRTDEQYF | TGCGCCAGCAGCTTTAACAGGCGTACTGACGAGCAGTACTTC
TRBJ1-1 | TRBV9 | . | once | CASSFTGNTEAFF | TGTGCCAGCAGCTTTACAGGGAACACTGAAGCTTTCTTT
TRBJ1-1 | TRBV19 | TRBD1 | few | CASSIGQGGKAFF | TGTGCCAGTAGTATTGGACAGGGCGGGAAAGCTTTCTTT